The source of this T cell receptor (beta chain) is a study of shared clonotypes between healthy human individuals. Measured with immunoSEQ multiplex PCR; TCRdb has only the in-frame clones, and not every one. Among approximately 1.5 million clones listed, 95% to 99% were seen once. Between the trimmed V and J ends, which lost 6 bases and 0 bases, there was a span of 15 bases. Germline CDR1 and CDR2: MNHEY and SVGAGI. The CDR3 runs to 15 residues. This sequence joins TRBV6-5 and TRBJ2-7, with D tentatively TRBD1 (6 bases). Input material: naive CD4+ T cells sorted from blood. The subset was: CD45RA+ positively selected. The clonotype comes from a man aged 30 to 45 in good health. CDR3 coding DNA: TGTGCCAGCAGCCTACAGGGTTTCAGCTCCTACGAGCAGTACTTC. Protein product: CASSLQGFSSYEQYF.